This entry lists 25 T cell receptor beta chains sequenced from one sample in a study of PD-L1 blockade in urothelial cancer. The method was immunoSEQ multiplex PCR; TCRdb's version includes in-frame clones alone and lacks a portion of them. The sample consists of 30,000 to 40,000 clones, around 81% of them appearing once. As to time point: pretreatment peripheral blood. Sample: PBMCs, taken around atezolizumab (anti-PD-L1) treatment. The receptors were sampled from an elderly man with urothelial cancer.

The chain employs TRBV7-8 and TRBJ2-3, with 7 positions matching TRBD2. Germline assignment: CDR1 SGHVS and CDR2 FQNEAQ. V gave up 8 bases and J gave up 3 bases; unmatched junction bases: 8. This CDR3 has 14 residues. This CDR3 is CASWEGKRTDTQYF. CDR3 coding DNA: TGTGCCAGCTGGGAGGGAAAGAGGACAGATACGCAGTATTTT.

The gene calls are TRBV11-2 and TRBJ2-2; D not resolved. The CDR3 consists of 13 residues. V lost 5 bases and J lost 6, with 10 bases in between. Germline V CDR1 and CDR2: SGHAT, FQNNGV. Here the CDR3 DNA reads TGTGCCAGCAGCCCCAGGCTCGCCGGGGAGCTGTTTTTT. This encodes CASSPRLAGELFF. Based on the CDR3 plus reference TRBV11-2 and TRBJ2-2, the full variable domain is EAGVAQSPRYKIIEKRQSVAFWCNPISGHATLYWYQQILGQGPKLLIQFQNNGVVDDSQLPKDRFSAERLKGVDSTLKIQPAKLEDSAVYLCASSPRLAGELFFGEGSRLTVL.

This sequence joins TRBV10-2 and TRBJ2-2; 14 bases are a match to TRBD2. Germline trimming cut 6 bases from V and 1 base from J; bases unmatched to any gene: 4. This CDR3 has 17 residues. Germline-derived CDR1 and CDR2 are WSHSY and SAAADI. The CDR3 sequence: CASSPGLAGGNTGELFF. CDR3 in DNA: TGCGCCAGCAGCCCCGGACTAGCGGGAGGGAACACCGGGGAGCTGTTTTTT.

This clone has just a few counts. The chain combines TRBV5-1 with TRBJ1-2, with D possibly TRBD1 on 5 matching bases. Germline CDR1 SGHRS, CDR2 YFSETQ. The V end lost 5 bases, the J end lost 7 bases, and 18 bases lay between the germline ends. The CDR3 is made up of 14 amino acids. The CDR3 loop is CASRWRGRDRGYTF. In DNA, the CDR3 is TGCGCCAGCAGGTGGAGAGGCAGGGATCGTGGCTACACCTTC.

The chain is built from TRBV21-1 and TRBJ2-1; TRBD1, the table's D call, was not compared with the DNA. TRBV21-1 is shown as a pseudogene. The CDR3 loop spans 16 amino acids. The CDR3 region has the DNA TGTGCCAGCACCCGACAGGGGGCAAGGTCCTACAATGAGCAGTTCTTC. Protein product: CASTRQGARSYNEQFF.

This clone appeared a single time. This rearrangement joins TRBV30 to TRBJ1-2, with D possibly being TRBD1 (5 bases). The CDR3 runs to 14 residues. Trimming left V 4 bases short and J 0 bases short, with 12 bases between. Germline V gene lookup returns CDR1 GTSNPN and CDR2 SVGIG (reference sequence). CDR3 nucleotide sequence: TGTGCCTGGACCGTCATAGGGGCTAACTATGGCTACACCTTC. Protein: CAWTVIGANYGYTF.

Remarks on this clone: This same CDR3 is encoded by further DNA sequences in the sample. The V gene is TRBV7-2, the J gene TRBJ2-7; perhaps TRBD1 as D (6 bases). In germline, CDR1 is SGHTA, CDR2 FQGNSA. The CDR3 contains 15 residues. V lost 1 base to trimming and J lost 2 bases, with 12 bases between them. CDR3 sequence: CASSLGQGLTYEQYF. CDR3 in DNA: TGTGCCAGCAGCTTAGGCCAGGGGCTCACCTACGAGCAGTACTTC.

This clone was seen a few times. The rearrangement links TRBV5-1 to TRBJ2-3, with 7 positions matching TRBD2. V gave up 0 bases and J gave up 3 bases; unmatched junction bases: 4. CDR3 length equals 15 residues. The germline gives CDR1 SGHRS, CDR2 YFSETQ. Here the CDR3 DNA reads TGCGCCAGCAGCTTGGAGCGGGGTAATACAGATACGCAGTATTTT. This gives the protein CASSLERGNTDTQYF.

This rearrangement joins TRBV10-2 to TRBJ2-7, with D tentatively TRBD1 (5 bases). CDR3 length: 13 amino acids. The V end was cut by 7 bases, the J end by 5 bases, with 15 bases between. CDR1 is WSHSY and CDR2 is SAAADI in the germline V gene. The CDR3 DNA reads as TGCGCCAGCAATCGGCGGTCCAGGGACGAGCAGTACTTC. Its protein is CASNRRSRDEQYF.

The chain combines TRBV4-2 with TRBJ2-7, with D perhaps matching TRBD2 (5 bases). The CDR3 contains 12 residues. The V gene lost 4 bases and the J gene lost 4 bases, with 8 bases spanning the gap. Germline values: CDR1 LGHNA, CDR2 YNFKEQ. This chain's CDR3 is CASSRTSYEQYF. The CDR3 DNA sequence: TGTGCCAGCAGCCGGACTTCATACGAGCAGTACTTC.

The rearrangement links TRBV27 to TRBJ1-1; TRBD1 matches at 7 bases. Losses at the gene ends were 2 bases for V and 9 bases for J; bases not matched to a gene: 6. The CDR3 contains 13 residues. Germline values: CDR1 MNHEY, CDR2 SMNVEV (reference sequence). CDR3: CASSLRSTGKAFF. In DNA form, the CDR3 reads TGTGCCAGCAGTTTAAGATCGACAGGGAAAGCTTTCTTT.

CDR3 loop: CASSHDRNTEAFF. DNA of the CDR3: TGCGCCAGCAGCCACGACAGGAACACTGAAGCTTTCTTT. The chain uses TRBV5-1 and TRBJ1-1; a possible D gene is TRBD1 (5 bases). The V gene's germline CDR1 is SGHRS and CDR2 YFSETQ. Trimming took off 4 bases at V and 1 base at J, with 8 bases between the two ends. There are 13 residues in the CDR3.

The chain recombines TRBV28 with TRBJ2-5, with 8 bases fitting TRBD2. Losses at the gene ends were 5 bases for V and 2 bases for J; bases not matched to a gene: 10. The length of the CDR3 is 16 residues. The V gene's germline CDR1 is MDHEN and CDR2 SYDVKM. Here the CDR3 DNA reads TGTGCCAGCAGTAAGAGCGGGAGAGGGGGACAAGAGACCCAGTACTTC. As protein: CASSKSGRGGQETQYF.

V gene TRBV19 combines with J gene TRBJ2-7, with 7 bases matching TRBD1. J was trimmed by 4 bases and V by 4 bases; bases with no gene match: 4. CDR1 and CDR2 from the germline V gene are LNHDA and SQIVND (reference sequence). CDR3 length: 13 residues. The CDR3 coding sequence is TGTGCCAGTAGTAGGCAGGGGGAGTACGAGCAGTACTTC. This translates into CASSRQGEYEQYF.

CDR3 coding DNA: TGTGCCAGCAGTGTGATTAGCGGGAATGAGCAGTTCTTC. Its protein is CASSVISGNEQFF. This chain joins TRBV25-1 and TRBJ2-1; 7 positions match TRBD2. Germline assignment: CDR1 MGHDK and CDR2 SYGVNS. CDR3 length: 13 amino acids. Unmatched junction bases numbered 4, after V lost 4 bases and J lost 7 bases.

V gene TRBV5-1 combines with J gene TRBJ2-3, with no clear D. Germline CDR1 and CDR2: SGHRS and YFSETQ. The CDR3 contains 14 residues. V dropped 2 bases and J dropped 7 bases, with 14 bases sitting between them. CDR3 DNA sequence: TGCGCCAGCAGCTTATCGGCAGATACTAATACGCAGTATTTT. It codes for CASSLSADTNTQYF.

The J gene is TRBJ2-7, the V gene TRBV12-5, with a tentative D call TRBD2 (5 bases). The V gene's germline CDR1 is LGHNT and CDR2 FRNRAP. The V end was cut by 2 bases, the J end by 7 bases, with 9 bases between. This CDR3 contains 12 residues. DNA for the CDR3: TGTGCTAGTGGTTTGATAACGGGGGAGCAGTACTTC. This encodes CASGLITGEQYF.

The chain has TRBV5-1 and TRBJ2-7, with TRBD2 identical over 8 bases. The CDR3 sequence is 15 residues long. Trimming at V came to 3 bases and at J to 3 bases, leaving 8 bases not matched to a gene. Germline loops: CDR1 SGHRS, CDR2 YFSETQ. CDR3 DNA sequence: TGCGCCAGCAGCTCTCGGGGGGGGCCTAACTACGAGCAGTACTTC. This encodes CASSSRGGPNYEQYF.

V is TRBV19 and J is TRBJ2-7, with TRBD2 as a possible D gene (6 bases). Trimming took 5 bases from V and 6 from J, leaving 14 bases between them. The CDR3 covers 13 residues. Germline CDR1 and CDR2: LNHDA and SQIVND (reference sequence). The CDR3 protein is CASSSVLGGEQYF. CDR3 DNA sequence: TGTGCCAGTAGTTCGGTGTTGGGAGGCGAGCAGTACTTC.

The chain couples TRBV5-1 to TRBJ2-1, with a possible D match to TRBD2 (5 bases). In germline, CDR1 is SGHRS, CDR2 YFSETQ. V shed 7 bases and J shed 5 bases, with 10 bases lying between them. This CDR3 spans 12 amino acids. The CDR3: CASGPGNNEQFF. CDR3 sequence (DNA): TGCGCCAGCGGGCCGGGAAACAATGAGCAGTTCTTC. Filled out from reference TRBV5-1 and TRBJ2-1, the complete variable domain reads KAGVTQTPRYLIKTRGQQVTLSCSPISGHRSVSWYQQTPGQGLQFLFEYFSETQRNKGNFPGRFSGRQFSNSRSEMNVSTLELGDSALYLCASGPGNNEQFFGPGTRLTVL.

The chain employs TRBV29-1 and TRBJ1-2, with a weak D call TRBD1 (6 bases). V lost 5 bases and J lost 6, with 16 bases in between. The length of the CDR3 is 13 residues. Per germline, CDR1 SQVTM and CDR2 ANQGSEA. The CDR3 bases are TGCAGCGTTTGGGGGGGCCCTAGGGATGGCTACACCTTC. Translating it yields CSVWGGPRDGYTF.

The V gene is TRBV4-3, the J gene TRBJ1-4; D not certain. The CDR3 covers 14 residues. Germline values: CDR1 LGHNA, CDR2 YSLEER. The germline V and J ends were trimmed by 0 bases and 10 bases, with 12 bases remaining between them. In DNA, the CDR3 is TGCGCCAGCAGCCAAGAACTGTCCTTTGGAAAACTGTTTTTT. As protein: CASSQELSFGKLFF.

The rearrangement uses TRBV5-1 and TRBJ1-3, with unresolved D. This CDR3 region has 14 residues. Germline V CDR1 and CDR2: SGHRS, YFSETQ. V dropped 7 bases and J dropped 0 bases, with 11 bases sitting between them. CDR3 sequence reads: CASWSGSSGNTIYF. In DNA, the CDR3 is TGCGCCAGCTGGAGTGGTTCCTCTGGAAACACCATATATTTT.

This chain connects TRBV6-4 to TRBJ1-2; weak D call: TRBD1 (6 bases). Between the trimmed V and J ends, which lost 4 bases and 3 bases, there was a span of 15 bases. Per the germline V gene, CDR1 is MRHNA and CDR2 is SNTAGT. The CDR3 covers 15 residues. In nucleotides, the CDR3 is TGTGCCAGCAGTGTAGAACAGGGTAGCTACTATGGCTACACCTTC. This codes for CASSVEQGSYYGYTF.

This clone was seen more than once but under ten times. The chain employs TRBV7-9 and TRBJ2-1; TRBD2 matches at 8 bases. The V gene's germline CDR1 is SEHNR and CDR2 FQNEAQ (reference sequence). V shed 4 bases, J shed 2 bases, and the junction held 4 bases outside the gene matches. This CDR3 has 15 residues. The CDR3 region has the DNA TGTGCCAGCAGCTCCAGCGGGAGTCCCTACAATGAGCAGTTCTTC. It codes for CASSSSGSPYNEQFF. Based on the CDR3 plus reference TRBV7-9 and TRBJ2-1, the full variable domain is DTGVSQNPRHKITKRGQNVTFRCDPISEHNRLYWYRQTLGQGPEFLTYFQNEAQLEKSRLLSDRFSAERPKGSFSTLEIQRTEQGDSAMYLCASSSSGSPYNEQFFGPGTRLTVL.